The 31 T cell receptor beta chains reported below all come from one sample, sequenced in a study of CD8+CD57+ T cells in acquired aplastic anemia (dated by TCRdb to the late 2010s). The patients picked for sequencing were ones in whom flow cytometry had shown an expansion of CD8+CD57+ cells. The instrument was an Illumina HiSeq 2000. Profiling of TCR beta VDJ combinations and CDR3 sequences used genomic DNA as the template. Using fastp trimming at Q25 and MiXCR clonotype assembly, TCRdb reanalyzed the public sequencing data and kept in-frame beta chains. Each entry is one CDR3 protein sequence, shown with its most common DNA and genes. This sample has about 180,000 distinct CDR3 sequences in its table, and 50% to 65% of those were observed once. The leading ten clones occupy 40% to 50% of the sample. Sequenced material: sorted CD4+, CD8+, or CD8+CD57+ T cells (not recorded which) from PBMCs. The receptors here all came from a human donor with aplastic anemia.

V gene TRBV9 combines with J gene TRBJ2-7, with 7 nucleotides matching TRBD2. The CDR3 sequence is 14 residues long. Per germline, CDR1 SGDLS and CDR2 YYNGEE. Trimming cost V 5 bases and J 5 bases; bases outside gene matches: 10. CDR3 loop: CASSPGPGGDEQYF. DNA for the CDR3: TGTGCCAGCAGTCCGGGTCCGGGAGGCGACGAGCAGTACTTC.

There are many counts of this clonotype. This chain uses TRBV6-5 with TRBJ2-7, with D tentatively TRBD1 (6 bases). CDR1 and CDR2 from the germline V gene are MNHEY and SVGAGI. CDR3 length: 13 residues. The V end was cut by 6 bases, the J end by 3 bases, with 12 bases between. CDR3: CASSPGARYEQYF. Here the CDR3 DNA reads TGTGCCAGCAGCCCAGGGGCGCGCTACGAGCAGTACTTC.

This rearrangement joins TRBV19 to TRBJ1-6; TRBD1 agrees at 9 bases. The CDR3 is made up of 14 amino acids. V lost 10 bases to trimming and J lost 10 bases; unmatched junction nucleotides: 11. In germline, CDR1 is LNHDA, CDR2 SQIVND (reference sequence). The CDR3 loop reads CATREDRGFSPLHF. The DNA for the CDR3 is TGTGCCACTAGAGAGGACAGGGGTTTCTCACCCCTCCACTTT.

The J gene is TRBJ1-2, the V gene TRBV7-9; 7 bases align to TRBD1. V lost 5 bases and J lost 6; bases outside the gene matches: 3. Germline assignment: CDR1 SEHNR and CDR2 FQNEAQ (reference sequence). The CDR3 spans 12 residues. This CDR3 reads CASSRQGHGYTF. The CDR3 region has the DNA TGTGCCAGCAGCCGACAGGGACATGGCTACACCTTC.

The table lists this clonotype with many counts. Mismatch with germline at one junction end may stem from a read error. The chain is built from TRBV2 and TRBJ2-1; 11 bases match TRBD2. Germline values: CDR1 SNHLY, CDR2 FYNNEI. The CDR3 length is 16 residues. CDR3 bases: TGTGCCAGCAGTGAAGGGACTAGCGGGTTCCACAATGAGCAGCTCTTC. It yields the protein CASSEGTSGFHNEQLF.

The chain couples TRBV14 to TRBJ2-3, with D unresolved. V lost 3 bases and J 7 bases, leaving 8 bases between the germline ends. This CDR3 has 12 residues. Looked up from germline, CDR1 is SGHDN and CDR2 is FVKESK. CDR3 amino acids: CASSHLVNTQYF. CDR3 nucleotide sequence: TGTGCCAGCAGCCATCTGGTGAATACGCAGTATTTT.

This rearrangement joins TRBV24-1 to TRBJ2-7; D is uncertain. Germline V gene lookup returns CDR1 KGHDR and CDR2 SFDVKD. This CDR3 spans 12 amino acids. The V and J ends lost 0 bases and 9 bases respectively, with 8 bases between them. CDR3 sequence reads: CATSDLDFRQYF. CDR3 bases: TGTGCCACCAGTGATTTGGATTTCAGGCAGTACTTC.

This clonotype has ten or more counts. The conserved phenylalanine or tryptophan is not found at the CDR3 terminus, so this likely reflects a read error. The chain uses TRBV20-1 and TRBJ2-7; D remains unclear. CDR1 is DFQATT and CDR2 is SNEGSKA in the germline V gene (reference sequence). CDR3 length equals 15 residues. V was pared by 2 bases and J by 0 bases, with 14 bases between. CDR3 region: CSARSDGRGSYEQYL. The DNA for the CDR3 is TGCAGTGCTAGATCCGACGGACGAGGCTCCTACGAGCAGTACCTC.

The chain couples TRBV5-1 to TRBJ1-6, with D hard to call. CDR3 length: 14 amino acids. Germline loops: CDR1 SGHRS, CDR2 YFSETQ. V was cut by 1 base and J by 5 bases, with 7 bases left in between. CDR3 nucleotide sequence: TGCGCCAGCAGCTTGCAATCGGATAATTCACCCCTCCACTTT. Protein product: CASSLQSDNSPLHF. The whole variable domain, remainder taken from reference TRBV5-1 and TRBJ1-6, is KAGVTQTPRYLIKTRGQQVTLSCSPISGHRSVSWYQQTPGQGLQFLFEYFSETQRNKGNFPGRFSGRQFSNSRSEMNVSTLELGDSALYLCASSLQSDNSPLHFGNGTRLTVT.

CDR3 amino acids: CASSPHSDTEAFF. In DNA form, the CDR3 reads TGTGCCAGCAGCCCCCACTCGGACACTGAAGCTTTCTTT. The chain combines TRBV7-2 with TRBJ1-1; unclear D gene. The CDR3 covers 13 residues. Germline CDR1 and CDR2: SGHTA and FQGNSA. V was cut by 5 bases and J by 3 bases, with 10 bases left in between.

The V call is TRBV10-3, the J call TRBJ2-1, with D possibly being TRBD2 (5 bases). Germline V gene sequence: CDR1 ENHRY, CDR2 SYGVKD. The CDR3 is 13 residues long. V gave up 3 bases and J gave up 6 bases, with 9 bases separating them. This CDR3 reads CAISEDRGNEQFF. CDR3 nucleotides: TGTGCCATCAGTGAAGATCGGGGCAATGAGCAGTTCTTC.

The chain couples TRBV7-8 to TRBJ2-5; D gene uncertain. Germline V gene sequence: CDR1 SGHVS, CDR2 FQNEAQ. CDR3 length: 12 residues. Deletions cut 5 bases from V and 1 base from J, with 5 bases between. This CDR3 reads CASSPIQETQYF. In nucleotides, the CDR3 is TGTGCCAGCAGCCCCATCCAAGAGACCCAGTACTTC.

This clonotype was seen ten or more times. This chain's CDR3 is CASSLVGQINYGYTF. The DNA for the CDR3 is TGTGCCAGCAGCTTAGTAGGACAGATCAACTATGGCTACACCTTC. This chain links TRBV7-9 with TRBJ1-2; D might be TRBD1 (6 bases). CDR3 size: 15 residues. Germline CDR1 SEHNR, CDR2 FQNEAQ (reference sequence). The ends were cut back, 1 base at V and 2 bases at J, with 11 bases in the middle.

This clonotype showed up many times. This sequence joins TRBV25-1 and TRBJ1-4; TRBD1 matches at 12 bases. This CDR3 has 17 amino acids. J gave up 7 bases and V 4 bases, and 10 bases lay outside the gene matches. Germline values: CDR1 MGHDK, CDR2 SYGVNS. The CDR3 protein is CASSGPGTGGRGEKLFF. DNA of the CDR3: TGTGCCAGCAGTGGTCCCGGGACAGGGGGCAGGGGTGAAAAACTGTTTTTT.

The chain combines TRBV30 with TRBJ1-2, with no clear D. The germline V gene encodes CDR1 GTSNPN and CDR2 SVGIG (reference sequence). The CDR3 is 15 amino acids. Deletions cut 0 bases from V and 1 base from J, with 12 bases between. As DNA, the CDR3 is TGTGCCTGGAGTGTCGGGGTCCGGCTTAACTATGGCTACACCTTC. It is translated as CAWSVGVRLNYGYTF. Full variable domain (rest looked up from reference TRBV30 and TRBJ1-2): SQTIHQWPATLVQPVGSPLSLECTVEGTSNPNLYWYRQAAGRGLQLLFYSVGIGQISSEVPQNLSASRPQDRQFILSSKKLLLSDSGFYLCAWSVGVRLNYGYTFGSGTRLTVV.

This clonotype was seen ten or more times. The rearrangement links TRBV6-5 to TRBJ2-5, with 7 positions matching TRBD2. This CDR3 is built from 15 residues. CDR1 is MNHEY, CDR2 SVGAGI, per germline. The ends lost 0 bases at V and 2 bases at J; junction bases unmatched: 3. The CDR3 here is CASSYSGGGQETQYF. The CDR3 DNA is TGTGCCAGCAGTTACTCGGGGGGGGGGCAAGAGACCCAGTACTTC.

V usage is TRBV24-1 and J usage is TRBJ2-5; D may be TRBD1 (6 bases). In germline, CDR1 is KGHDR, CDR2 SFDVKD. The length of the CDR3 is 17 residues. V lost 2 bases to trimming and J lost 2 bases, with 17 bases between them. CDR3 bases: TGTGCCACCAGTGATTCTCGACCGACAGGTGAACAAGAGACCCAGTACTTC. Translated, it gives CATSDSRPTGEQETQYF.

This clonotype has at least ten counts. The gene calls are TRBV20-1 and TRBJ1-6, with a possible D match to TRBD1 (5 bases). Trimming stripped 2 bases from V and 7 bases from J, with 9 bases between. The CDR3 runs 13 residues. The germline V gene encodes CDR1 DFQATT and CDR2 SNEGSKA (reference sequence). CDR3 nucleotides: TGCAGTGCTAGACCCGGGACGAATTCACCCCTCCACTTT. Translating it yields CSARPGTNSPLHF.

With respect to this clonotype: The junction departs from germline at one end; a sequencing error may be responsible. V usage is TRBV10-2 and J usage is TRBJ2-5, with TRBD2 matching over 13 bases. The germline gives CDR1 WSHSY, CDR2 SAAADI. CDR3 size: 15 residues. For the CDR3, the DNA is TGTGCCAGCAGGGTACTAGCGGGAGGGGGAGAGACCCAGTACTTC. It encodes CASRVLAGGGETQYF.

The chain combines TRBV9 with TRBJ2-3, with 7 bases fitting TRBD1. The CDR3 totals 14 residues. Germline-derived CDR1 and CDR2 are SGDLS and YYNGEE. Trimming took 4 bases from V and 4 from J; bases not matched to a gene: 6. The CDR3 sequence is CASSHGRGSDTQYF. The CDR3 coding sequence is TGTGCCAGCAGCCACGGCAGGGGGTCAGATACGCAGTATTTT.

The J gene is TRBJ2-7, the V gene TRBV7-8; TRBD1 matches 9 bases. This CDR3 comprises 14 residues. Looked up from germline, CDR1 is SGHVS and CDR2 is FQNEAQ. V was pared by 5 bases and J by 6 bases, with 8 bases of the junction left unmatched. In DNA, the CDR3 is TGTGCCAGCAGCCAGGGACAGGGCGGTGCCGAGCAGTACTTC. It is translated as CASSQGQGGAEQYF.

The gene calls are TRBV29-1 and TRBJ2-2; D uncertain. CDR3 length: 15 amino acids. The V and J ends lost 2 bases and 0 bases respectively, with 10 bases between them. CDR1 SQVTM and CDR2 ANQGSEA come from the germline V gene. This CDR3 is CSVESRQPNTGELFF. The CDR3 DNA reads as TGCAGCGTTGAATCTCGCCAACCGAACACCGGGGAGCTGTTTTTT.

At least ten counts were recorded for this clonotype. The chain recombines TRBV7-9 with TRBJ2-7; the D gene could be TRBD1 or TRBD2 (5 bases each). Germline V gene data show CDR1 as SEHNR and CDR2 as FQNEAQ (reference sequence). Trimming took off 1 base at V and 2 bases at J, with 12 bases between the two ends. CDR3 length equals 15 residues. As DNA, the CDR3 is TGTGCCAGCAGCTTAGGGGTGGGGGTTACCTACGAGCAGTACTTC. Protein: CASSLGVGVTYEQYF.

On this clonotype: At one of its ends the junction is not consistent with the germline gene, which may arise from a read error. This rearrangement joins TRBV5-1 to TRBJ1-1; D is perhaps TRBD1 (6 bases). Per the germline V gene, CDR1 is SGHRS and CDR2 is YFSETQ. The CDR3 loop spans 14 amino acids. This CDR3 reads CASSLMGAGREAFF. The CDR3 DNA follows: TGTGCCAGCAGCTTAATGGGGGCCGGAAGAGAAGCTTTCTTT.

The genes are TRBV7-8 and TRBJ2-7; D may be TRBD1 or TRBD2 (7 bases each). This CDR3 has 16 residues. The germline V gene has CDR1 SGHVS and CDR2 FQNEAQ. V was shortened by 5 bases and J by 2 bases, with 19 bases between the two germline ends. This CDR3 is CASSGPGGAGTYEQYF. CDR3 nucleotides: TGTGCCAGCAGCGGACCAGGGGGGGCAGGGACCTACGAGCAGTACTTC.

The chain has TRBV2 and TRBJ2-7; D not resolved. The CDR3 length is 11 residues. The germline V and J ends were trimmed by 7 bases and 3 bases, with 7 bases remaining between them. CDR1 is SNHLY and CDR2 is FYNNEI in the germline V gene. The CDR3 loop is CASTRDYEQYF. CDR3 coding DNA: TGTGCCAGCACAAGGGACTACGAGCAGTACTTC.

The J gene is TRBJ1-1, the V gene TRBV20-1; 7 bases map to TRBD1. V shed 8 bases, J shed 1 base, and the junction held 7 bases outside the gene matches. The CDR3 is 13 residues long. Germline CDR1 and CDR2: DFQATT and SNEGSKA (reference sequence). The DNA of the CDR3 is TGCAGTAAGATGACAGGGCCGAACACTGAAGCTTTCTTT. This translates into CSKMTGPNTEAFF.

This clonotype showed up many times. The chain combines TRBV11-2 with TRBJ2-1; TRBD2 agrees at 14 bases. This CDR3 has 16 amino acids. Trimming cost V 5 bases and J 9 bases; bases outside gene matches: 9. The germline V gene has CDR1 SGHAT and CDR2 FQNNGV. CDR3 nucleotide sequence: TGTGCCAGCAGCGCGGGGACTAGCGGGGGACGGGGTGAGCAGTTCTTC. It specifies CASSAGTSGGRGEQFF.

The V gene is TRBV12-5, the J gene TRBJ2-7; D not certain. Per germline, CDR1 LGHNT and CDR2 FRNRAP. The length of the CDR3 is 12 residues. The ends were cut back, 5 bases at V and 3 bases at J, with 8 bases in the middle. For the CDR3, the DNA is TGTGCTAGTGGTCCCACTGTCTACGAGCAGTACTTC. It translates to CASGPTVYEQYF.

As to this clonotype: This clone may be a read error of a much larger clone one base away. The gene calls are TRBV4-1 and TRBJ2-1; 7 bases match TRBD1. Germline V gene lookup returns CDR1 MGHRA and CDR2 YSYEKL. The CDR3 has 12 amino acids. The CDR3 DNA reads as TGCGCCGGCAGCCGACAGGGTAATGAGCAGTTCTTC. As protein: CAGSRQGNEQFF.

The genes are TRBV20-1 and TRBJ1-1, with 10 nucleotides matching TRBD1. Losses at the gene ends were 7 bases for V and 4 bases for J; bases not matched to a gene: 3. Germline CDR1 DFQATT, CDR2 SNEGSKA (reference sequence). This CDR3 comprises 12 residues. The DNA of the CDR3 is TGCAGTGACGGACAGGGGGGCACTGAAGCTTTCTTT. This sequence encodes CSDGQGGTEAFF.